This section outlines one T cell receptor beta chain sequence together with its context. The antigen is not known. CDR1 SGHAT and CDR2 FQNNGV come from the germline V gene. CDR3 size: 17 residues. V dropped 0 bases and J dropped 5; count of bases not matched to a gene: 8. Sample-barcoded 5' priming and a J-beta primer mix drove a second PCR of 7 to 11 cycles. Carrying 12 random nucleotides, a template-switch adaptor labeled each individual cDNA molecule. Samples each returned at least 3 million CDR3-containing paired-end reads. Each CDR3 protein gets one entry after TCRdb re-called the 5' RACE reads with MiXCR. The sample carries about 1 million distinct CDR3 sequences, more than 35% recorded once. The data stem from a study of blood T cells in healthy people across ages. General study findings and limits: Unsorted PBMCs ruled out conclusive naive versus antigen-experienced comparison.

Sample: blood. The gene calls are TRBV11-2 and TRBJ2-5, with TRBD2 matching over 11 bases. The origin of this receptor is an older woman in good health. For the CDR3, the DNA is TGTGCCAGCAGCTTAGAGGGGGGCCTAGCGGGAGGTGAGACCCAGTACTTC. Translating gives CASSLEGGLAGGETQYF.